This TCR beta chain was identified in a study of T-cell reconstitution after alpha-beta-depleted transplantation in children. The TCRbeta library was prepared with unique molecular identifiers. TCRdb called the PCR reads again in MiXCR, with one record for every CDR3 protein. Of approximately 510,000 distinct CDR3 sequences in the sample, approximately 20% were seen once. Germline V CDR1 and CDR2: SEHNR, FQNEAQ (reference sequence). This CDR3 comprises 13 residues. Between the trimmed V and J ends, which lost 6 bases and 8 bases, there was a span of 16 bases. The receptor comes from a human donor who donated a stem cell graft to a child with acute lymphoblastic leukemia. The chain is built from TRBV7-9 and TRBJ1-2, with D uncertain. The sample here was PBMCs from the stem cell graft donor, taken from the stem cell graft. As DNA, the CDR3 is TGTGCCAGCAGTCCCGGTCGAAGGAGGGGCTACACCTTC. Translated, it gives CASSPGRRRGYTF.